A selection of T cell receptor beta chains follows, all from one sample in a study of shared clonotypes between healthy human individuals. Libraries were prepared by immunoSEQ multiplex PCR; TCRdb keeps only in-frame clonotypes and omits some of them. The table includes roughly 76,000 clones, 60% to 70% detected once. The source material was memory CD8+ T cells sorted from blood. These TCRs come from a man aged 25 to 40 in good health. CDR3s include the opening cysteine and the closing phenylalanine or tryptophan. A D gene is named only where the DNA matches it firmly. Size tells how often a clone was seen (once, few, many) or the class of an expanded clone, and some rows leave it out.

D: TRBD2
J: TRBJ2-5
V: TRBV6-1
size: few
CDR3: CASSEGRVAGAETQYF
DNA: TGTGCCAGCAGTGAAGGGCGTGTAGCGGGAGCGGAGACCCAGTACTTC

D: TRBD2
J: TRBJ2-3
V: TRBV7-9
size: once
CDR3: CASTQAGSSLEDTQYF
DNA: TGTGCCAGCACCCAAGCGGGATCTTCGCTGGAAGATACGCAGTATTTT

D: NA
J: TRBJ1-1
V: TRBV2
size: once
CDR3: CASSEARGKTEAFF
DNA: TGTGCCAGCAGTGAAGCCCGGGGAAAAACTGAAGCTTTCTTT

D: NA
J: TRBJ2-7
V: TRBV6-1
size: once
CDR3: CASSELGHYIYEQYF
DNA: TGTGCCAGCAGTGAATTGGGACATTATATCTACGAGCAGTACTTC

D: NA
J: TRBJ2-6
V: TRBV5-1
size: NA
CDR3: CASGRGSGANVLTF
DNA: TGCGCCAGCGGACGGGGGTCTGGGGCCAACGTCCTGACTTTC

D: TRBD1
J: TRBJ1-2
V: TRBV9
size: NA
CDR3: CASSRDRQYGYTF
DNA: TGTGCCAGCAGTCGGGACAGACAATATGGCTACACCTTC

D: NA
J: TRBJ2-3
V: TRBV5-5
size: many
CDR3: CASSLIEATDTQYF
DNA: TGTGCCAGCAGCTTGATCGAGGCCACAGATACGCAGTATTTT

D: NA
J: TRBJ2-1
V: TRBV11-3
size: NA
CDR3: CASSLQGDSSNEQFF
DNA: TGTGCCAGCAGCCTACAGGGAGACTCTTCCAATGAGCAGTTCTTC

D: NA
J: TRBJ2-3
V: TRBV18
size: NA
CDR3: CASSPGAGKADTQYF
DNA: TGTGCCAGCTCCCCAGGGGCAGGGAAGGCAGATACGCAGTATTTT

D: TRBD1
J: TRBJ1-2
V: TRBV5-1
size: NA
CDR3: CASSSLRGQGLFNPDFNYGYTF
DNA: TGCGCCAGCAGCTCCCTTAGAGGACAGGGGTTATTCAACCCAGATTTTAACTATGGCTACACCTTC

D: NA
J: TRBJ1-2
V: TRBV9
size: NA
CDR3: CASSITPSPLTHNYGYTF
DNA: TGTGCCAGCAGCATTACTCCAAGTCCATTGACTCATAACTATGGCTACACCTTC

D: TRBD2
J: TRBJ2-1
V: TRBV27
size: NA
CDR3: CASSQLAGGWYNEQFF
DNA: TGTGCCAGCAGTCAACTAGCGGGAGGCTGGTACAATGAGCAGTTCTTC

D: NA
J: TRBJ2-1
V: TRBV7-9
size: few
CDR3: CASSLAGSYNEQFF
DNA: TGTGCCAGCAGCTTGGCGGGATCCTACAATGAGCAGTTCTTC

D: TRBD2
J: TRBJ2-1
V: TRBV6-4
size: many
CDR3: CASSEGTSGNEQFF
DNA: TGTGCCAGCAGTGAGGGGACTAGCGGCAATGAGCAGTTCTTC

D: TRBD2
J: TRBJ2-7
V: TRBV7-6
size: NA
CDR3: CASSSLTSGSYEQYF
DNA: TGTGCCAGCAGCTCCCTGACTAGCGGGAGCTACGAGCAGTACTTC

D: NA
J: TRBJ1-1
V: TRBV6-5
size: few
CDR3: CASSYRADTEAFF
DNA: TGTGCCAGCAGTTACAGGGCGGACACTGAAGCTTTCTTT

D: TRBD2
J: TRBJ2-1
V: TRBV4-2
size: NA
CDR3: CASSPEESSGSSYNEQFF
DNA: TGTGCCAGCAGCCCAGAAGAGTCTAGCGGAAGCTCCTACAATGAGCAGTTCTTC

D: NA
J: TRBJ2-3
V: TRBV27
size: medium-sized
CDR3: CASSAPAGAGTDTQYF
DNA: TGTGCCAGCAGTGCCCCTGCGGGCGCAGGCACAGATACGCAGTATTTT

D: NA
J: TRBJ2-5
V: TRBV10-2
size: NA
CDR3: CASKKRTFFETQYF
DNA: TGCGCCAGCAAAAAGCGGACCTTTTTTGAGACCCAGTACTTC

D: NA
J: TRBJ1-2
V: TRBV7-2
size: NA
CDR3: CASSANLGVSGYTF
DNA: TGTGCCAGCAGCGCCAACCTCGGAGTATCGGGCTACACCTTC

D: TRBD2
J: TRBJ2-7
V: TRBV10-3
size: NA
CDR3: CAISEGDGLAGGPQYF
DNA: TGTGCCATCAGTGAGGGAGACGGACTAGCGGGAGGGCCGCAGTACTTC

D: NA
J: TRBJ1-4
V: TRBV7-9
size: NA
CDR3: CASSSLSTGAGNEKLFF
DNA: TGTGCCAGCAGCTCCCTTTCCACGGGGGCAGGTAATGAAAAACTGTTTTTT

D: TRBD1
J: TRBJ1-4
V: TRBV28
size: NA
CDR3: CASTRGGAEEKLFF
DNA: TGTGCCAGCACCCGAGGGGGCGCGGAGGAAAAACTGTTTTTT

D: TRBD2
J: TRBJ2-7
V: TRBV27
size: NA
CDR3: CASSHGQGGTSGILYEQYF
DNA: TGTGCCAGCAGTCACGGACAGGGAGGGACTAGCGGCATCCTCTACGAGCAGTACTTC

D: TRBD2
J: TRBJ2-7
V: TRBV6-6
size: NA
CDR3: CASSWQGTSGTDEQYF
DNA: TGTGCCAGCAGTTGGCAGGGGACTAGCGGGACAGACGAGCAGTACTTC

D: NA
J: TRBJ2-7
V: TRBV19
size: many
CDR3: CASSRPYEQYF
DNA: TGTGCCAGTAGTAGACCCTACGAGCAGTACTTC

D: NA
J: TRBJ1-2
V: TRBV2
size: few
CDR3: CARAEGHILPNYGYTF
DNA: TGTGCCAGAGCGGAAGGACACATACTTCCTAACTATGGCTACACCTTC

D: NA
J: TRBJ2-3
V: TRBV30
size: NA
CDR3: CAWSVLGGADTQYF
DNA: TGTGCCTGGAGTGTACTCGGGGGTGCAGATACGCAGTATTTT

D: NA
J: TRBJ2-3
V: TRBV28
size: NA
CDR3: CASSWGLTSTDTQYF
DNA: TGTGCCAGCAGTTGGGGCTTAACCAGCACAGATACGCAGTATTTT

D: NA
J: TRBJ2-5
V: TRBV20-1
size: NA
CDR3: CSALARETQYF
DNA: TGCAGTGCTTTGGCACGGGAGACCCAGTACTTC

D: TRBD2
J: TRBJ2-3
V: TRBV27
size: NA
CDR3: CASSPRTSGPLGTDTQYF
DNA: TGTGCCAGCAGTCCCCGGACTAGCGGGCCGCTTGGCACAGATACGCAGTATTTT

D: TRBD2
J: TRBJ2-1
V: TRBV6-4
size: many
CDR3: CASSPSGDNHEQFF
DNA: TGTGCCAGCAGTCCTAGCGGGGATAACCATGAGCAGTTCTTC

D: NA
J: TRBJ2-4
V: TRBV5-6
size: once
CDR3: CASSKPTVSKNIQYF
DNA: TGTGCCAGCAGCAAGCCAACAGTTTCCAAAAACATTCAGTACTTC

D: NA
J: TRBJ1-1
V: TRBV29-1
size: NA
CDR3: CSVVTGGTEAFF
DNA: TGCAGCGTTGTAACCGGGGGCACTGAAGCTTTCTTT

D: NA
J: TRBJ2-1
V: TRBV7-9
size: NA
CDR3: CASSLGRYNEQFF
DNA: TGTGCCAGCAGCTTAGGCCGGTACAATGAGCAGTTCTTC

D: NA
J: TRBJ2-1
V: TRBV7-8
size: NA
CDR3: CASSFSDYNEQFF
DNA: TGTGCCAGCAGCTTCAGCGACTACAATGAGCAGTTCTTC

D: TRBD1
J: TRBJ2-1
V: TRBV7-3
size: NA
CDR3: CASSLDRFDEQFF
DNA: TGTGCCAGCAGCTTGGACAGGTTCGATGAGCAGTTCTTC

D: TRBD1
J: TRBJ2-7
V: TRBV6-4
size: NA
CDR3: CASSVLGQEIYEQYF
DNA: TGTGCCAGCAGTGTTCTCGGACAGGAAATCTACGAGCAGTACTTC

D: NA
J: TRBJ2-7
V: TRBV2
size: NA
CDR3: CASSEGPATYEQYF
DNA: TGTGCCAGCAGTGAAGGCCCAGCAACCTACGAGCAGTACTTC

D: NA
J: TRBJ2-7
V: TRBV7-2
size: NA
CDR3: CASSLGTNEQYF
DNA: TGTGCCAGCAGCCTGGGGACCAACGAGCAGTACTTC

D: NA
J: TRBJ1-4
V: TRBV18
size: NA
CDR3: CASSPLDKEKLFF
DNA: TGTGCCAGCTCACCTCTCGATAAGGAAAAACTGTTTTTT

D: NA
J: TRBJ1-2
V: TRBV4-1
size: NA
CDR3: CASSQGGQGANYGYTF
DNA: TGCGCCAGCAGCCAAGGGGGGCAGGGAGCTAACTATGGCTACACCTTC

D: NA
J: TRBJ1-2
V: TRBV1
size: once
CDR3: CTSRPYGVRKTYGYTF
DNA: TGCACCAGCAGACCATACGGTGTGCGAAAGACCTATGGCTACACCTTC

D: TRBD1
J: TRBJ2-1
V: TRBV5-5
size: NA
CDR3: CASSYGQGFNNEQFF
DNA: TGTGCCAGCAGCTATGGACAGGGGTTCAACAATGAGCAGTTCTTC

D: NA
J: TRBJ1-1
V: TRBV16
size: NA
CDR3: CASSLSALNTEAFF
DNA: TGTGCCAGCAGCCTATCTGCACTGAACACTGAAGCTTTCTTT

D: NA
J: TRBJ1-2
V: TRBV13
size: few
CDR3: CASSLQSFLYGYTF
DNA: TGTGCCAGCAGCTTACAGTCGTTCCTATATGGCTACACCTTC

D: NA
J: TRBJ2-7
V: TRBV27
size: many
CDR3: CASSLSLTYEQYF
DNA: TGTGCCAGCAGTTTATCTCTGACGTACGAGCAGTACTTC

D: NA
J: TRBJ2-3
V: TRBV7-9
size: few
CDR3: CASSDPWSGTTDTQYF
DNA: TGTGCCAGCAGCGACCCTTGGTCCGGGACCACAGATACGCAGTATTTT

D: TRBD1
J: TRBJ1-3
V: TRBV11-2
size: NA
CDR3: CASSFERTGKDTIYF
DNA: TGTGCCAGCAGCTTCGAAAGGACAGGGAAAGACACCATATATTTT

D: NA
J: TRBJ2-5
V: TRBV7-5
size: NA
CDR3: CASSLPGTPGLETQYF
DNA: TGTGCCAGCAGCTTGCCCGGGACGCCGGGGTTAGAGACCCAGTACTTC

D: TRBD1
J: TRBJ2-6
V: TRBV5-5
size: few
CDR3: CASSLGTGSSGANVLTF
DNA: TGTGCCAGCAGCTTGGGGACAGGGAGCTCTGGGGCCAACGTCCTGACTTTC

D: TRBD1
J: TRBJ1-4
V: TRBV29-1
size: NA
CDR3: CSVEGQGGEKLFF
DNA: TGCAGCGTTGAAGGACAGGGAGGGGAAAAACTGTTTTTT

D: NA
J: TRBJ2-1
V: TRBV6-6
size: NA
CDR3: CASTFTRIDNEQFF
DNA: TGTGCCAGCACTTTTACTAGGATTGATAATGAGCAGTTCTTC

D: NA
J: TRBJ2-6
V: TRBV19
size: NA
CDR3: CASSIILSSGANVLTF
DNA: TGTGCCAGTAGTATAATCCTCTCGTCTGGGGCCAACGTCCTGACTTTC

D: NA
J: TRBJ1-1
V: TRBV7-9
size: NA
CDR3: CASSLATRDSAFF
DNA: TGTGCCAGCAGCTTAGCCACACGGGACTCAGCTTTCTTT

D: NA
J: TRBJ1-2
V: TRBV4-3
size: once
CDR3: CASSQDLSMDLVLYGYTF
DNA: TGCGCCAGCAGCCAAGATCTCTCGATGGACTTGGTCCTCTATGGCTACACCTTC

D: TRBD1
J: TRBJ1-4
V: TRBV28
size: NA
CDR3: CASSRDRPNEKLFF
DNA: TGTGCCAGCAGTAGGGACAGGCCGAATGAAAAACTGTTTTTT